This T cell receptor beta chain was captured in a study of shared clonotypes between healthy human individuals. Trimming pared 6 bases from V and 0 bases from J, leaving 14 bases between. The CDR3 sequence is 16 residues long. Germline V gene sequence: CDR1 MDHEN, CDR2 SYDVKM. In the naive CD8 group, cells lacked CD45RO and were positively selected for CCR7, so terminally differentiated effector memory CD45RA+ cells were left out. Generated by immunoSEQ multiplex PCR, the TCRdb table keeps only in-frame clones and is missing some. The sample contains about 2.1 million clones, 90% to 95% of which appear only once.

The sequencing sample was made of naive CD8+ T cells from PBMCs. V gene TRBV28 combines with J gene TRBJ1-4; maybe TRBD1 (5 bases). This sequence was found in a man aged 18 to 29 in good health. Some clones in this sample may be carry-over from other donors' samples. CDR3 sequence: CASSWDRTATNEKLFF. The CDR3 DNA reads as TGTGCCAGCAGCTGGGACCGCACGGCAACTAATGAAAAACTGTTTTTT.